A single sample gave rise to the 23 T cell receptor beta chains below, sequenced in a study of Graves' ophthalmopathy and Graves' hyperthyroidism. The authors amplified TCR beta CDR3 regions, and they did so from RNA transcripts for repertoire sequencing. The authors performed first-round RT-PCR with HTBI primers and then a second-round multiplex PCR. TCRdb used MiXCR to reprocess the multiplex PCR reads, holding one entry per CDR3 protein. The top ten hold 5.5% to 8% of the sample, which has a few hundred thousand distinct CDR3 sequences, approximately 15% seen once. Source material: peripheral blood. The source of these receptors is a woman under 30 with stable Graves' hyperthyroidism.

This clonotype was seen many times. CDR3 bases: TGTGCCAGCAGCCGACTAGGGAATGTGGCTTTCTTT. Translation: CASSRLGNVAFF. The rearrangement uses TRBV11-2 and TRBJ1-1; no definite D call. V dropped 5 bases and J dropped 11 bases, with 15 bases sitting between them. The CDR3 has 12 amino acids. Looked up from germline, CDR1 is SGHAT and CDR2 is FQNNGV.

In this sample, this clonotype turned up many times. The genes are TRBV6-2 or TRBV6-3 and TRBJ2-5, with 9 bases fitting TRBD2. The CDR3 is 17 amino acids. V trimming: 2 bases; J trimming: 5 bases; junction bases outside the gene matches: 12. Germline V gene sequence: CDR1 MNHEY, CDR2 SVGEGT. CDR3 nucleotides: TGTGCCAGCAGTTACCCCCCAGGCGGGGGGGCCGAGGAGACCCAGTACTTC. Translation gives CASSYPPGGGAEETQYF.

This clonotype was counted at least ten times. The V call is TRBV7-8, the J call TRBJ1-2; TRBD1 aligns across 7 bases. The germline V gene encodes CDR1 SGHVS and CDR2 FQNEAQ. V lost 4 bases to trimming and J lost 0 bases; unmatched junction nucleotides: 5. The length of the CDR3 is 15 residues. The CDR3 here is CASSSFDRANYGYTF. CDR3 DNA: TGTGCCAGCAGCTCATTCGACAGGGCTAACTATGGCTACACCTTC.

This clonotype has at least ten counts. This chain links TRBV11-2 with TRBJ1-6; no definite D call. V lost 3 bases and J lost 8, with 23 bases in between. The length of the CDR3 is 18 residues. Germline values: CDR1 SGHAT, CDR2 FQNNGV. CDR3 bases: TGTGCCAGCAGCTTCGGCGTAAGGGTCCTTCGGAGGGATTCACCCCTCCACTTT. Its protein is CASSFGVRVLRRDSPLHF.

This clonotype was recorded at least ten times. V gene TRBV11-2 combines with J gene TRBJ2-7; 11 nucleotides agree with TRBD1. Germline V gene data show CDR1 as SGHAT and CDR2 as FQNNGV. V shed 8 bases, J shed 4 bases, and the junction held 10 bases outside the gene matches. This CDR3 has 15 residues. The CDR3 nucleotides are TGTGCCAGCTCCCTTACCGGGACAGGGGGGTACGAGCAGTACTTC. The encoded protein is CASSLTGTGGYEQYF.

The sample holds many counts of this clonotype. This chain connects TRBV27 to TRBJ1-1; D unresolved. This CDR3 has 14 amino acids. V gave up 2 bases and J gave up 4 bases, with 11 bases separating them. Looked up from germline, CDR1 is MNHEY and CDR2 is SMNVEV (reference sequence). In DNA, the CDR3 is TGTGCCAGCAGTTTACGGGTAGTAGGCACTGAAGCTTTCTTT. It yields the protein CASSLRVVGTEAFF.

This clonotype has ten or more counts. CDR3 nucleotides: TGCAGTGCTACCCGCTTTGGGGGGCCTCAAGAGACCCAGTACTTC. This translates into CSATRFGGPQETQYF. The V call is TRBV20-1, the J call TRBJ2-5; either TRBD1 or TRBD2 may fit D (6 bases each). V shed 4 bases and J shed 2 bases, with 17 bases lying between them. This CDR3 spans 15 amino acids. Germline V gene data show CDR1 as DFQATT and CDR2 as SNEGSKA (reference sequence).

This clonotype has ten or more counts. The CDR3 loop is CASSPGQEGNTEAFF. CDR3 sequence (DNA): TGTGCCAGCAGCCCCGGACAGGAGGGAAACACTGAAGCTTTCTTT. J is TRBJ1-1 and V is TRBV12-3 or TRBV12-4; 7 bases map to TRBD1. The trim removed 6 bases at V and 2 bases at J, leaving 9 bases unmatched. The CDR3 consists of 15 residues.

This clonotype was observed at least ten times. The chain has TRBV5-1 and TRBJ2-7, with TRBD1 as a possible D gene (6 bases). The germline V and J ends were trimmed by 2 bases and 7 bases, with 19 bases remaining between them. CDR3 length: 15 amino acids. The germline gives CDR1 SGHRS, CDR2 YFSETQ. The CDR3 region has the DNA TGCGCCAGCAGCTTACTAGGACAGACTCGTGGAGAGCAGTACTTC. Encoded protein: CASSLLGQTRGEQYF.

This clonotype was seen a few times. The rearrangement joins TRBV7-9 to TRBJ1-1, with D hard to call. This CDR3 has 15 residues. Per germline, CDR1 SEHNR and CDR2 FQNEAQ (reference sequence). Trimming stripped 5 bases from V and 4 bases from J, with 17 bases between. CDR3 DNA: TGTGCCAGCAGCGGACCACAGCAAGCTGGCACTGAAGCTTTCTTT. Its protein product is CASSGPQQAGTEAFF.

This clonotype was seen at least ten times. The chain has TRBV7-9 and TRBJ1-1; 10 bases are shared with TRBD1. Germline CDR1 is SEHNR and CDR2 is FQNEAQ (reference sequence). Losses at the gene ends were 2 bases for V and 0 bases for J; bases not matched to a gene: 3. The CDR3 is 16 amino acids. CDR3 loop: CASSLRDRGLNTEAFF. The CDR3 bases are TGTGCCAGCAGCTTAAGGGACAGGGGACTGAACACTGAAGCTTTCTTT.

The V call is TRBV5-1, the J call TRBJ1-2, with 8 bases identical to TRBD1. CDR1 and CDR2 from the germline V gene are SGHRS and YFSETQ. The CDR3 spans 17 residues. After removal of 3 bases from V and 0 bases from J, the junction contained 10 bases not matched to a gene. The CDR3 is CASSYPDRASANYGYTF. In DNA form, the CDR3 reads TGCGCCAGCAGCTACCCGGACAGGGCCTCAGCTAACTATGGCTACACCTTC.

This clonotype was recorded at least ten times. This chain uses TRBV20-1 with TRBJ1-1; D gene ambiguous. Trimming removed 3 bases from V and 8 bases from J, with 16 bases in between. The CDR3 extends over 13 amino acids. From germline, CDR1 is DFQATT and CDR2 SNEGSKA (reference sequence). For the CDR3, the DNA is TGCAGTGCTAGTTCGGGCCTCCGGGAGGAAGCTTTCTTT. It yields the protein CSASSGLREEAFF.

The sample holds many counts of this clonotype. The chain recombines TRBV6-2 or TRBV6-3 with TRBJ1-2; unclear D gene. There are 15 residues in the CDR3. Germline V gene data show CDR1 as MNHEY and CDR2 as SVGEGT. V dropped 3 bases and J dropped 0 bases, with 11 bases sitting between them. The DNA for the CDR3 is TGTGCCAGCAGTTATAAGCCGGAACCTAACTATGGCTACACCTTC. This gives the protein CASSYKPEPNYGYTF.

This clonotype was detected ten times or more. This rearrangement joins TRBV11-2 to TRBJ2-2; D unresolved. The CDR3 has 17 amino acids. V lost 2 bases, J lost 2 bases, and 15 bases lay in between. Germline CDR1 reads SGHAT; CDR2 reads FQNNGV. CDR3 nucleotide sequence: TGTGCCAGCAGCTTAATTGACGGAGTCACTAACACCGGGGAGCTGTTTTTT. Its protein is CASSLIDGVTNTGELFF.

This clonotype came up many times. CDR3 in amino acids: CASSARQETQYF. The CDR3, as DNA: TGTGCCAGTAGTGCACGGCAAGAGACCCAGTACTTC. The chain couples TRBV19 to TRBJ2-5; D is unclear. CDR1 and CDR2 (germline): LNHDA, SQIVND (reference sequence). The ends were cut back, 5 bases at V and 2 bases at J, with 6 bases in the middle. This CDR3 has 12 residues. The full variable domain, rest sourced from reference TRBV19 and TRBJ2-5, is DGGITQSPKYLFRKEGQNVTLSCEQNLNHDAMYWYRQDPGQGLRLIYYSQIVNDFQKGDIAEGYSVSREKKESFPLTVTSAQKNPTAFYLCASSARQETQYFGPGTRLLVL.

In this sample, this clonotype turned up many times. This rearrangement joins TRBV12-3 or TRBV12-4 to TRBJ2-5; 11 nucleotides line up with TRBD2. The CDR3 is 15 residues long. Trimming at V came to 5 bases and at J to 5 bases, leaving 7 bases not matched to a gene. The CDR3 loop reads CASSPTSGAGETQYF. The DNA for the CDR3 is TGTGCCAGCAGTCCGACTAGCGGGGCGGGGGAGACCCAGTACTTC.

This clonotype was found many times. V and J are TRBV27 and TRBJ2-5; possible D gene TRBD2, 6 bases. Trimming stripped 10 bases from V and 2 bases from J, with 20 bases between. The CDR3 has 15 residues. Germline CDR1 is MNHEY and CDR2 is SMNVEV (reference sequence). The CDR3 spells CATSSSRGRQETQYF. The CDR3 DNA follows: TGTGCCACCAGCTCGTCGAGAGGGAGGCAAGAGACCCAGTACTTC.

This clonotype was counted many times. This chain uses TRBV9 with TRBJ1-6; D unresolved. V was trimmed by 0 bases and J by 7 bases, leaving 11 bases between them. CDR3 size: 15 residues. The germline CDR1 and CDR2 sequences are SGDLS and YYNGEE. In nucleotides, the CDR3 is TGTGCCAGCAGCGTAGCTGGGTCCGTCAATTCACCCCTCCACTTT. Translated, it gives CASSVAGSVNSPLHF.

This clonotype was seen at least ten times. This chain uses TRBV24-1 with TRBJ2-4, with D possibly called TRBD1 or TRBD2 (5 bases each). V was clipped by 5 bases and J by 1 base, with 11 bases between them. Germline V gives CDR1 KGHDR, CDR2 SFDVKD. The CDR3 has 15 amino acids. CDR3 sequence: CATSAGWDAKNIQYF. The CDR3 bases are TGTGCCACCAGTGCTGGGTGGGACGCCAAAAACATTCAGTACTTC.

This clonotype was counted at least ten times. The rearrangement uses TRBV7-2 and TRBJ1-5; D remains unclear. CDR3 length: 14 residues. In germline, CDR1 is SGHTA, CDR2 FQGNSA. Trimming cost V 1 base and J 4 bases, with 8 bases left between them. The CDR3 region is CASSLGRVNQPQHF. In DNA form, the CDR3 reads TGTGCCAGCAGCTTAGGACGGGTGAATCAGCCCCAGCATTTT.

Comment on this clonotype: A much more abundant neighbour one base away suggests this may be a read error. The genes are TRBV7-2 and TRBJ2-7, with D tentatively TRBD1 (5 bases). Per the germline V gene, CDR1 is SGHTA and CDR2 is FQGNSA. V dropped 4 bases and J dropped 3 bases, with 13 bases sitting between them. The CDR3 loop spans 14 amino acids. The CDR3 DNA is TGTGCCAGCAGCTCTGACAGCACAGGCTACGAGCAGTACTTC. Its protein is CASSSDSTGYEQYF.

Many counts were recorded for this clonotype. The chain is built from TRBV20-1 and TRBJ1-6; no clear D. Trimming took 3 bases from V and 8 from J, leaving 14 bases between them. This CDR3 has 14 amino acids. Germline-derived CDR1 and CDR2 are DFQATT and SNEGSKA (reference sequence). CDR3 coding DNA: TGCAGTGCTAGTGTGGAGGCCAGAGATTCACCCCTCCACTTT. Translation gives CSASVEARDSPLHF.